These 13 T cell receptor beta chains were all obtained from the same sample, sequenced in a study of molecular identifiers for immune sequencing clone quantification. TCRdb analysed the PCR reads with MiXCR anew, one entry per CDR3 protein. The sample shows approximately 680,000 distinct CDR3 sequences, over 25% of them seen only once. Specimen: naive CD8+ T cells from blood, with Jurkat cell RNA spiked in. Subset denoted: FACS-sorted CD8+CD4-CCR7+CD45RA+ naive T cells. The receptors here all came from a human donor in good health. Some libraries in this study had Jurkat cell RNA spiked in.

This clonotype was observed many times. The rearrangement joins TRBV7-8 to TRBJ2-1; no definite D call. The germline V gene has CDR1 SGHVS and CDR2 FQNEAQ. V dropped 2 bases and J dropped 5 bases, with 7 bases sitting between them. The CDR3 has 13 amino acids. CDR3 region: CASSLLADNEQFF. CDR3 bases: TGTGCCAGCAGCTTATTAGCCGACAATGAGCAGTTCTTC. The complete variable domain, with remaining parts taken from reference TRBV7-8 and TRBJ2-1, reads GAGVSQSPRYKVAKRGQDVALRCDPISGHVSLFWYQQALGQGPEFLTYFQNEAQLDKSGLPSDRFFAERPEGSVSTLKIQRTQQEDSAVYLCASSLLADNEQFFGPGTRLTVL.

This clonotype was counted ten times or more. The V gene is TRBV7-9, the J gene TRBJ1-1; TRBD1 might be the D (5 bases). V was shortened by 5 bases and J by 3 bases, with 19 bases between the two germline ends. The V gene's germline CDR1 is SEHNR and CDR2 FQNEAQ (reference sequence). This CDR3 has 16 amino acids. The CDR3 coding sequence is TGTGCCAGCAGCCGTAGGGACGGCACTCCGGACACTGAAGCTTTCTTT. Amino acids: CASSRRDGTPDTEAFF.

This clonotype showed up many times. The chain is built from TRBV7-9 and TRBJ1-4, with 10 positions matching TRBD1. The CDR3 is made up of 16 amino acids. V lost 5 bases and J lost 8; bases outside the gene matches: 11. CDR1 and CDR2 from the germline V gene are SEHNR and FQNEAQ (reference sequence). CDR3 nucleotides: TGTGCCAGCAGCCAATCTCCGGGACAGGGGATGGAAAAACTGTTTTTT. Translating it yields CASSQSPGQGMEKLFF.

The chain recombines TRBV19 with TRBJ1-5; D is perhaps TRBD1 (5 bases). The CDR3 consists of 16 residues. V gave up 3 bases and J gave up 3 bases, with 15 bases separating them. CDR1 and CDR2 from the germline V gene are LNHDA and SQIVND (reference sequence). CDR3 DNA: TGTGCCAGTAGTATCGGGGGTAGAGGTTTCAATCAGCCCCAGCATTTT. Protein product: CASSIGGRGFNQPQHF. Combining the CDR3 with reference TRBV19 and TRBJ1-5 gives the whole variable domain DGGITQSPKYLFRKEGQNVTLSCEQNLNHDAMYWYRQDPGQGLRLIYYSQIVNDFQKGDIAEGYSVSREKKESFPLTVTSAQKNPTAFYLCASSIGGRGFNQPQHFGDGTRLSIL.

Concerning this clonotype itself: The CDR3 does not close with the conserved phenylalanine or tryptophan, likely indicating a read error. The chain recombines TRBV19 with TRBJ2-1; D is undetermined. The CDR3 consists of 13 residues. V dropped 0 bases and J dropped 6 bases, with 6 bases sitting between them. Germline V lookup: CDR1 LNHDA, CDR2 SQIVND (reference sequence). CDR3 sequence reads: CASSIDRSNEQFY. The DNA of the CDR3 is TGTGCCAGTAGTATAGATCGCAGCAATGAGCAGTTCTAC.

This clonotype was seen a single time. This may stem from a read error, because a much larger clone lies one nucleotide away. The chain employs TRBV6-5 and TRBJ1-5; D is uncertain. Germline V gene sequence: CDR1 MNHEY, CDR2 SVGAGI. V was shortened by 6 bases and J by 2 bases, with 20 bases between the two germline ends. The CDR3 covers 17 residues. Here the CDR3 DNA reads TGTGCCAGCAGCCCCGGACTGTCGGCGCTGGGCAATCAGCCCCAGCATTTT. This sequence encodes CASSPGLSALGNQPQHF.

This clonotype was seen more than once but under ten times. The V and J genes are TRBV20-1 and TRBJ2-7; maybe TRBD1 (6 bases). Trimming removed 5 bases from V and 0 bases from J, with 17 bases in between. This CDR3 region has 15 residues. Germline V gene lookup returns CDR1 DFQATT and CDR2 SNEGSKA (reference sequence). The CDR3 DNA follows: TGCAGTGCTTGGGACACCTCTAAGGGCTCCTACGAGCAGTACTTC. Translated, it gives CSAWDTSKGSYEQYF.

The gene calls are TRBV19 and TRBJ2-2; D remains unclear. Germline CDR1 is LNHDA and CDR2 is SQIVND (reference sequence). The V end was cut by 1 base, the J end by 4 bases, with 4 bases between. The CDR3 covers 13 residues. The CDR3 region has the DNA TGTGCCAGTAGTATAGGGGTCACCGGGGAGCTGTTTTTT. It specifies CASSIGVTGELFF.

This clonotype was seen more than once but under ten times. This chain joins TRBV7-9 and TRBJ2-7; a weak D match, TRBD1 (5 bases). The CDR3 has 15 residues. Trimming cost V 3 bases and J 1 base, with 13 bases left between them. The germline V gene has CDR1 SEHNR and CDR2 FQNEAQ (reference sequence). The CDR3 loop is CASSFTSDTSYEQYF. CDR3 in DNA: TGTGCCAGCAGCTTTACTTCGGACACATCCTACGAGCAGTACTTC. The entire variable domain, with the rest obtained from reference TRBV7-9 and TRBJ2-7, is as follows: DTGVSQNPRHKITKRGQNVTFRCDPISEHNRLYWYRQTLGQGPEFLTYFQNEAQLEKSRLLSDRFSAERPKGSFSTLEIQRTEQGDSAMYLCASSFTSDTSYEQYFGPGTRLTVT.

This clonotype has only a few counts. The chain recombines TRBV27 with TRBJ1-5; 9 positions agree with TRBD1. CDR3 length equals 15 residues. Germline CDR1 is MNHEY and CDR2 is SMNVEV (reference sequence). V was clipped by 7 bases and J by 1 base; unmatched bases: 5. DNA for the CDR3: TGTGCCAGCAAGGGACAGGGATTAAGCAATCAGCCCCAGCATTTT. This sequence encodes CASKGQGLSNQPQHF.

About this clonotype: A read error may explain this, as a much larger clone is one base away. This chain connects TRBV27 to TRBJ2-3, with 9 bases matching TRBD2. Trimming removed 5 bases from V and 0 bases from J; junction bases left unmatched: 9. The CDR3 runs 17 residues. Germline lookup yields CDR1 MNHEY and CDR2 SMNVEV (reference sequence). The DNA for the CDR3 is TGTGCCAGCAGTCCGTGGAGGGGGACTAGCAGCACAGATACGCAGTATTTT. It specifies CASSPWRGTSSTDTQYF.

The chain combines TRBV28 with TRBJ1-5, with D uncertain. V gave up 5 bases and J gave up 0 bases, with 11 bases separating them. Germline V gene lookup returns CDR1 MDHEN and CDR2 SYDVKM. The CDR3 runs to 15 residues. The CDR3 DNA follows: TGTGCCAGCAGTGGCCCTACAGTTAGCAATCAGCCCCAGCATTTT. As protein: CASSGPTVSNQPQHF.

The CDR3 DNA reads TGCAGCGTTCTGGGACTGGAGCGACGAGATACGCAGTATTTT. Translation: CSVLGLERRDTQYF. This rearrangement joins TRBV29-1 to TRBJ2-3, with D maybe TRBD2 (6 bases). From germline, CDR1 is SQVTM and CDR2 ANQGSEA. This CDR3 is 14 amino acids long. The V gene lost 5 bases and the J gene lost 5 bases, with 17 bases spanning the gap.